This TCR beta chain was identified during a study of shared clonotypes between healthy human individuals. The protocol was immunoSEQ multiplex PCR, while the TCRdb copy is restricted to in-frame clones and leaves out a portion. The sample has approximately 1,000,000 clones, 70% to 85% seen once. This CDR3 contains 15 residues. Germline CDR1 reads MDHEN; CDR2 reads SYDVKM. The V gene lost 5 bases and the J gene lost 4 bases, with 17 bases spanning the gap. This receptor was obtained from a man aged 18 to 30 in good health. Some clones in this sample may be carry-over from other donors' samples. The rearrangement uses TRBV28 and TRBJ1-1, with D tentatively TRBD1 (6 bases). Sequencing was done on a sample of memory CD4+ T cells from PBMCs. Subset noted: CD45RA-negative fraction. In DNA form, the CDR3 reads TGTGCCAGCAGTGCACCCGGGACACTGGCCACTGAAGCTTTCTTT. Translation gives CASSAPGTLATEAFF. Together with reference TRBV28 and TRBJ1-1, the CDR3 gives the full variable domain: DVKVTQSSRYLVKRTGEKVFLECVQDMDHENMFWYRQDPGLGLRLIYFSYDVKMKEKGDIPEGYSVSREKKERFSLILESASTNQTSMYLCASSAPGTLATEAFFGQGTRLTVV.